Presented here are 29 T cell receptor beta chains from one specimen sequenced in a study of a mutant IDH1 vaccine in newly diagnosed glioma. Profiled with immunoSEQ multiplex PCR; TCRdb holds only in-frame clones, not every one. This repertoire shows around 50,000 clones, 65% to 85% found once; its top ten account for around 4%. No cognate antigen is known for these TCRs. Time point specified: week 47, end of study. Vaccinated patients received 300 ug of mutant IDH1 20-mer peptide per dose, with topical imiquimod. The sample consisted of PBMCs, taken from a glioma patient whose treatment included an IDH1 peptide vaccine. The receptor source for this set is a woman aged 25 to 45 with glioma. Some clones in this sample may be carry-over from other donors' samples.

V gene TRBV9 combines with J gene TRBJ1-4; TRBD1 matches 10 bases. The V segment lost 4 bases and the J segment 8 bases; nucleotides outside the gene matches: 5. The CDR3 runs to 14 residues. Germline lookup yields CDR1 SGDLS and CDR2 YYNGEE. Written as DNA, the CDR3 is TGTGCCAGCAGCCCGGGACAGGGGAGAGAAAAACTGTTTTTT. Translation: CASSPGQGREKLFF.

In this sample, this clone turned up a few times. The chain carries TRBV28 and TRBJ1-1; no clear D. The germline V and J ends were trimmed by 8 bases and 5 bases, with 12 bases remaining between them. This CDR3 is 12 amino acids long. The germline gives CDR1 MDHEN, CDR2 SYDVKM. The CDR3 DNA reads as TGTGCCAGCTCCTCACCTGTAACTGAAGCTTTCTTT. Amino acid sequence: CASSSPVTEAFF.

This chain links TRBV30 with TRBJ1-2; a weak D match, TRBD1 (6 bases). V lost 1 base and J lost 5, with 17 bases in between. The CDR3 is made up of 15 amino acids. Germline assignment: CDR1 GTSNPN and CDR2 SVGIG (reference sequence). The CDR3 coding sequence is TGTGCCTGGAGTGACCTCCCAGGGGATTTTTATGGCTACACCTTC. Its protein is CAWSDLPGDFYGYTF.

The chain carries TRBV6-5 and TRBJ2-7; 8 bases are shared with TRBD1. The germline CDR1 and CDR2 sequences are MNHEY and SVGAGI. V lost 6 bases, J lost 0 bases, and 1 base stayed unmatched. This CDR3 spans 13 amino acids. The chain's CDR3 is CASRDRASYEQYF. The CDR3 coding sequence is TGTGCCAGCAGGGACAGGGCCTCCTACGAGCAGTACTTC.

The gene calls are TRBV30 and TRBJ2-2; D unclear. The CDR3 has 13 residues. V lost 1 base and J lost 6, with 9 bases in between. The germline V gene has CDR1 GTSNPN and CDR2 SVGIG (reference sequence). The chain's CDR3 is CAWSAGSPGELFF. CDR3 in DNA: TGTGCCTGGAGTGCCGGGTCTCCCGGGGAGCTGTTTTTT.

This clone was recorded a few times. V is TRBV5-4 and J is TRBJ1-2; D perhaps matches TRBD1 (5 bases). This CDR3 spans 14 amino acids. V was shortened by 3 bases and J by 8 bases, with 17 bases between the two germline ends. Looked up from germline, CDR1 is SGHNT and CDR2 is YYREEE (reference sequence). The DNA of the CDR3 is TGTGCCAGCAGCTCGTCGGGGCCTATGGTGGGCTACACCTTC. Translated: CASSSSGPMVGYTF.

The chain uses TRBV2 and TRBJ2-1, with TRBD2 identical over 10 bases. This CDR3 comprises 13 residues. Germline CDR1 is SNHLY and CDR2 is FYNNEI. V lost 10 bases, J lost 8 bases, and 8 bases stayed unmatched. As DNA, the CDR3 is TGTGCCACGGAGGCTAGCGGGAGCGATGAGCAGTTCTTC. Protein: CATEASGSDEQFF.

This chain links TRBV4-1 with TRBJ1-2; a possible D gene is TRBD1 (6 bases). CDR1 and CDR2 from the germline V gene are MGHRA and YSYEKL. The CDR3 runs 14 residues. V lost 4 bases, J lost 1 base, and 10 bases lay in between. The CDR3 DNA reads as TGCGCCAGCAGCCCCGGAGGGGGTAACTATGGCTACACCTTC. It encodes CASSPGGGNYGYTF.

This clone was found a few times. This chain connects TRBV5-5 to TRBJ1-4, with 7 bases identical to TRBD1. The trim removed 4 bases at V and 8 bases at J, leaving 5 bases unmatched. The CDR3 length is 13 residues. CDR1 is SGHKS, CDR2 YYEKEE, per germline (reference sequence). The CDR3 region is CASSPGTEEKLFF. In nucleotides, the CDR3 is TGTGCCAGCAGCCCCGGGACAGAGGAAAAACTGTTTTTT.

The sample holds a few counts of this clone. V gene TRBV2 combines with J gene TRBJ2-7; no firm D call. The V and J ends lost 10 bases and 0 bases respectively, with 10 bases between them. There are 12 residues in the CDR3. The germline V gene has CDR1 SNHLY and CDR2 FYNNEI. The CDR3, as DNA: TGTGCCACCTCAGCTAGCTCCTACGAGCAGTACTTC. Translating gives CATSASSYEQYF.

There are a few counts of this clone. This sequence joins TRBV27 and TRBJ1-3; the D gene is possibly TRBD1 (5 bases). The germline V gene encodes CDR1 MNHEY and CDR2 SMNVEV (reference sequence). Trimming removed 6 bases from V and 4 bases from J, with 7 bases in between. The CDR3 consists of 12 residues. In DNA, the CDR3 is TGTGCCAGCAGGGGGCTCGGAAACACCATATATTTT. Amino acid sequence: CASRGLGNTIYF.

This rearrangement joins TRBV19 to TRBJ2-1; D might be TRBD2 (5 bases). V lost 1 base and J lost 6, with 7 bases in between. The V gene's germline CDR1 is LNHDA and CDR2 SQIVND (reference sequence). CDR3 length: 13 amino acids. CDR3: CASSIGGFNEQFF. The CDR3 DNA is TGTGCCAGTAGTATAGGAGGGTTCAATGAGCAGTTCTTC.

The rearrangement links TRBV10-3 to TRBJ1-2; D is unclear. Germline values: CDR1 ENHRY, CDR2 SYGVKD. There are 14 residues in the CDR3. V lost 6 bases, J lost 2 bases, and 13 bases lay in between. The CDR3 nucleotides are TGTGCCATCAGGGGTGGGAACTTGAACTATGGCTACACCTTC. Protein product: CAIRGGNLNYGYTF.

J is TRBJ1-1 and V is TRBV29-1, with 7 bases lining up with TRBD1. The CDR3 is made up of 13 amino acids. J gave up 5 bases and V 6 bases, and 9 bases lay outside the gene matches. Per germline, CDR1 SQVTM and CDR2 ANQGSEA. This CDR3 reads CSVTPGGSTEAFF. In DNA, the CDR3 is TGCAGCGTCACTCCAGGGGGGTCGACTGAAGCTTTCTTT.

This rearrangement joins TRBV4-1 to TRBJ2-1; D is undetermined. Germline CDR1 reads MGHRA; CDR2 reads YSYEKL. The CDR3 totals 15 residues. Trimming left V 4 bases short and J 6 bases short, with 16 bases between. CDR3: CASSLRAPLSNEQFF. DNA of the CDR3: TGCGCCAGCAGCCTCCGAGCTCCCCTGTCCAATGAGCAGTTCTTC.

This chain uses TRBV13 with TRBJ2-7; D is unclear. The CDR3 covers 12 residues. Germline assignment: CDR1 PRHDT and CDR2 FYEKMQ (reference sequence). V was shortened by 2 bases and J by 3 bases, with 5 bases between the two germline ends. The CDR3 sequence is CASSLQYYEQYF. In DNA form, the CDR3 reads TGTGCCAGCAGCTTACAGTACTACGAGCAGTACTTC.

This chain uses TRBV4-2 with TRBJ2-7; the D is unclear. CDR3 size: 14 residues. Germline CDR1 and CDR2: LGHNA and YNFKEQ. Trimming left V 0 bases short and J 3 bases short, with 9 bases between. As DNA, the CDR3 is TGTGCCAGCAGCCAAGATCGTAACGGCTACGAGCAGTACTTC. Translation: CASSQDRNGYEQYF.

CDR3 sequence: CASSIADTPANEQFF. In DNA, the CDR3 is TGTGCCAGTAGTATAGCCGACACCCCAGCAAATGAGCAGTTCTTC. The chain joins TRBV19 to TRBJ2-1; D gene unclear. V dropped 1 base and J dropped 7 bases, with 14 bases sitting between them. The CDR3 loop spans 15 amino acids. CDR1 is LNHDA and CDR2 is SQIVND in the germline V gene (reference sequence).

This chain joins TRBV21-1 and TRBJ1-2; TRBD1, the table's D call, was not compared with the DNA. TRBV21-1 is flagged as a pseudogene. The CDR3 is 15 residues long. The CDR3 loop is CASSRRGQGDYGYTF. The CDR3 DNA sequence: TGTGCCAGCAGCCGCCGGGGACAGGGGGACTATGGCTACACCTTC.

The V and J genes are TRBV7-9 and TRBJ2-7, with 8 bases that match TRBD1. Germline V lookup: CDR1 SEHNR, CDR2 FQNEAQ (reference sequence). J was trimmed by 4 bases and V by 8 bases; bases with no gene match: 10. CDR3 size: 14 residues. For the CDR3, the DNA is TGTGCCAGCCGGCGGACAGGGATGATATACGAGCAGTACTTC. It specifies CASRRTGMIYEQYF. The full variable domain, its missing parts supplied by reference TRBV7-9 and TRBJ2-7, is DTGVSQNPRHKITKRGQNVTFRCDPISEHNRLYWYRQTLGQGPEFLTYFQNEAQLEKSRLLSDRFSAERPKGSFSTLEIQRTEQGDSAMYLCASRRTGMIYEQYFGPGTRLTVT.

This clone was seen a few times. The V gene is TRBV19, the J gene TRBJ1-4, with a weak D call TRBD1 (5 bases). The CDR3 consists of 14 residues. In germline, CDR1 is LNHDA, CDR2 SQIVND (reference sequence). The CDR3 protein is CATTTDRVNEKLFF. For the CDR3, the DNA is TGTGCGACAACGACAGACAGAGTAAATGAAAAACTGTTTTTT.

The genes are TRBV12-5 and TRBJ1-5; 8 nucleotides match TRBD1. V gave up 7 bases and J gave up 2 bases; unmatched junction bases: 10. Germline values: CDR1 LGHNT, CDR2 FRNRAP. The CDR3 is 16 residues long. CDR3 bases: TGTGCTAGTGCCATTTCAGGGGGCTCGGGCAATCAGCCCCAGCATTTT. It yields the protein CASAISGGSGNQPQHF.

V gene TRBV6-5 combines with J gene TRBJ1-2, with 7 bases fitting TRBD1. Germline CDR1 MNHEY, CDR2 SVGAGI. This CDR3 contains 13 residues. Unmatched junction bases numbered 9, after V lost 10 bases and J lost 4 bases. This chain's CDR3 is CATLRAGGYGYTF. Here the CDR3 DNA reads TGTGCCACCCTACGGGCAGGGGGCTATGGCTACACCTTC.

The CDR3 DNA reads as TGTGCCTGGAGCCTAGGGACTAGCGGGAGTGGTGATACGCAGTATTTT. It specifies CAWSLGTSGSGDTQYF. This chain uses TRBV30 with TRBJ2-3, with 14 bases lining up with TRBD2. The germline gives CDR1 GTSNPN, CDR2 SVGIG (reference sequence). The ends lost 3 bases at V and 6 bases at J; junction bases unmatched: 8. This CDR3 has 16 residues.

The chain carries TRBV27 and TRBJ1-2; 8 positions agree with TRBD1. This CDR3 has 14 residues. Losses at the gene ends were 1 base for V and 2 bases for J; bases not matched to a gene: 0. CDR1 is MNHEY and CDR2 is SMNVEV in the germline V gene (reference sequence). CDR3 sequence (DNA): TGTGCCAGCAGTTTATACAGGGGGAACTATGGCTACACCTTC. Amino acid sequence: CASSLYRGNYGYTF.

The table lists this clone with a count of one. The CDR3 reads CASKSGGGSVEAFF. The CDR3 nucleotides read TGTGCCAGTAAAAGCGGGGGCGGGTCCGTGGAAGCTTTCTTT. V is TRBV19 and J is TRBJ1-1; TRBD1 is a possible D gene (6 bases). The germline V and J ends were trimmed by 7 bases and 8 bases, with 20 bases remaining between them. Germline CDR1 and CDR2: LNHDA and SQIVND (reference sequence). The CDR3 has 14 residues.

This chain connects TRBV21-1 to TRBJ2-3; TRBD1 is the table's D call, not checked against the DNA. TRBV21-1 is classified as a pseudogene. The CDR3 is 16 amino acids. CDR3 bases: TGTGCCAGCAGCAAATACCCAGGGTGGAGCACAGATACGCAGTATTTT. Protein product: CASSKYPGWSTDTQYF.

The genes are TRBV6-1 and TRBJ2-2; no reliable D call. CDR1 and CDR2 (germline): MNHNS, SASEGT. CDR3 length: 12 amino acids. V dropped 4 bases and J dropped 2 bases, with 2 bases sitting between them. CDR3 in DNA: TGTGCCAGCAGTGGTAACACCGGGGAGCTGTTTTTT. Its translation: CASSGNTGELFF.

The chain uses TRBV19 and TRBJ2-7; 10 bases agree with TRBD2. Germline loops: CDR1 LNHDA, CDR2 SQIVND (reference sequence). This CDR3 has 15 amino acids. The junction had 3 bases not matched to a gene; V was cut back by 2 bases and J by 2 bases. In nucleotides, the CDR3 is TGTGCCAGTAGTATAAGTCTAGCGGGAGCCTACGAGCAGTACTTC. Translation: CASSISLAGAYEQYF.